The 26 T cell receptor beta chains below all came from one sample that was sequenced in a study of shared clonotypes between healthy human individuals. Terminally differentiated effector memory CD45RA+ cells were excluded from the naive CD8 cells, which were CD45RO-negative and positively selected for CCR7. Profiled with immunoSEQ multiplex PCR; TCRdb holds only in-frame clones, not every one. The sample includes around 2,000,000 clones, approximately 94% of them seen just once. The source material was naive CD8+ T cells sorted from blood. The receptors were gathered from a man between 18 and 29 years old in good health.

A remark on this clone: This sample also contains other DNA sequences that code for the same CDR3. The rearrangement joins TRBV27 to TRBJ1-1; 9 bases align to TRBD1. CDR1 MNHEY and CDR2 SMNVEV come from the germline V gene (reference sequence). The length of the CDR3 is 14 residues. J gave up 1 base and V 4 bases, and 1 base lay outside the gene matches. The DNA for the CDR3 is TGTGCCAGCAGTTGGGGACAGGGGAACACTGAAGCTTTCTTT. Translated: CASSWGQGNTEAFF.

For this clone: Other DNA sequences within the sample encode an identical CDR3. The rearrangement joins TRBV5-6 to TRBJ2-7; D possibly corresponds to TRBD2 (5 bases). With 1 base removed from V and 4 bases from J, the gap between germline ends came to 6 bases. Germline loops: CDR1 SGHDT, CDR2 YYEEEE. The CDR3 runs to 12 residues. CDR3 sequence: CASSLPGYEQYF. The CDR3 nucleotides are TGTGCCAGCAGCTTGCCGGGATACGAGCAGTACTTC.

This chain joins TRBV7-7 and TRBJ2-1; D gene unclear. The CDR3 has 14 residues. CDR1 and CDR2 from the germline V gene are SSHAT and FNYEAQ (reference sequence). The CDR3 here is CAVYGERSYNEQFF. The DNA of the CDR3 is TGTGCTGTATACGGAGAAAGGTCCTACAATGAGCAGTTCTTC.

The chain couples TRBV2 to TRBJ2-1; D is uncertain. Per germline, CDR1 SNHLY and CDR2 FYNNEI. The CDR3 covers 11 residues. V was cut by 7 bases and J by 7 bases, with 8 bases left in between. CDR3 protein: CASTEGNEQFF. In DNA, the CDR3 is TGTGCCAGCACAGAAGGGAATGAGCAGTTCTTC.

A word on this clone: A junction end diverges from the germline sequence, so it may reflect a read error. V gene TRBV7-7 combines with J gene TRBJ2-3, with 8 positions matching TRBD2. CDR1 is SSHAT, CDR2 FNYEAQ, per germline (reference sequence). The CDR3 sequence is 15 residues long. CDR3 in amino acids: CASSPYSGGTDTQYF. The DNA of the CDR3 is TGTGCTAGCAGCCCCTATAGCGGGGGCACAGATACGCAGTATTTT.

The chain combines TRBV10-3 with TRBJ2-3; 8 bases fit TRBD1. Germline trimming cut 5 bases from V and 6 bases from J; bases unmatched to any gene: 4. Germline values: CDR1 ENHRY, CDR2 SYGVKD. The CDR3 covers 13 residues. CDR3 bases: TGTGCCATCAGTACGGACAGGGTGGATACGCAGTATTTT. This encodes CAISTDRVDTQYF.

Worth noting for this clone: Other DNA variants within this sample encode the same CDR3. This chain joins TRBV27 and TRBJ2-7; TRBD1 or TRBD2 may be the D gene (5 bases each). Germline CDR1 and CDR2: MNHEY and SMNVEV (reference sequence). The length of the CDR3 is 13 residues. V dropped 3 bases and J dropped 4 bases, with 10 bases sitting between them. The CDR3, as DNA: TGTGCCAGCAGTTTCCGGGACGGATACGAGCAGTACTTC. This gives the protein CASSFRDGYEQYF.

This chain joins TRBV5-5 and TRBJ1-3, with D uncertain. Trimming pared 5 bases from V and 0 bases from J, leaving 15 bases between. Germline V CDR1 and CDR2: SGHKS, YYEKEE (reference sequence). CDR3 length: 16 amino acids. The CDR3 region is CASRKDGTISGNTIYF. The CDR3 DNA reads TGTGCCAGCAGGAAGGACGGAACCATCTCTGGAAACACCATATATTTT.

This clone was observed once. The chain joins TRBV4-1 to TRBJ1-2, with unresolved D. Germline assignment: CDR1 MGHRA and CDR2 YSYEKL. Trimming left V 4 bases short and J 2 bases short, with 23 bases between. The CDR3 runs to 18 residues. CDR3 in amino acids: CASSPKWGQGRENYGYTF. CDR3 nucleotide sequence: TGCGCCAGCAGCCCCAAATGGGGTCAAGGGCGGGAGAACTATGGCTACACCTTC.

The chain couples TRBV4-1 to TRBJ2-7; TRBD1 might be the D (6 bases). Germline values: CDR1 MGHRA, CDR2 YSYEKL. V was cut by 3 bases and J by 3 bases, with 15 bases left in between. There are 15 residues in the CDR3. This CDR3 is CASSHHGQGGYEQYF. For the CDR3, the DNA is TGCGCCAGCAGCCATCACGGTCAAGGGGGCTACGAGCAGTACTTC.

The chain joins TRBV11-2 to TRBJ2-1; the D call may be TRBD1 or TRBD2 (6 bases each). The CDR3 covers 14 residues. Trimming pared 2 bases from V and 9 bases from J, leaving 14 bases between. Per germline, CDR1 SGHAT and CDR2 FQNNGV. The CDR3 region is CASSLPGAHGEQFF. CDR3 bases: TGTGCCAGCAGCTTACCGGGGGCTCACGGTGAGCAGTTCTTC.

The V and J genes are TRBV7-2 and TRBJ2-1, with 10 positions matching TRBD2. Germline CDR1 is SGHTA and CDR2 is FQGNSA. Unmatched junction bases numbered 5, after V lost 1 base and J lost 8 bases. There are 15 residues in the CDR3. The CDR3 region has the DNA TGTGCCAGCAGCTTAGGGCTAGCGGGAGCGGATGAGCAGTTCTTC. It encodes CASSLGLAGADEQFF. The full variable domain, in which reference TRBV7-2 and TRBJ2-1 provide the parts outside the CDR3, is GAGVSQSPSNKVTEKGKDVELRCDPISGHTALYWYRQSLGQGLEFLIYFQGNSAPDKSGLPSDRFSAERTGGSVSTLTIQRTQQEDSAVYLCASSLGLAGADEQFFGPGTRLTVL.

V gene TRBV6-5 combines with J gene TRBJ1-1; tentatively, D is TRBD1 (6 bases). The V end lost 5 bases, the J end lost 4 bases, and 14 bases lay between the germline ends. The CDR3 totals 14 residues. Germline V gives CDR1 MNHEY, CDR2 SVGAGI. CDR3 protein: CASSPGGGFTEAFF. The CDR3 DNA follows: TGTGCCAGCAGTCCCGGAGGGGGGTTCACTGAAGCTTTCTTT.

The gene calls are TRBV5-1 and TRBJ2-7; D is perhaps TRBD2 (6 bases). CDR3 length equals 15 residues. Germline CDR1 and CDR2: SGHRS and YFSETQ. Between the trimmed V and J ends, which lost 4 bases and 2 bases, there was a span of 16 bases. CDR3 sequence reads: CASSLVEGRPYEQYF. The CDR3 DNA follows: TGCGCCAGCAGCCTCGTGGAGGGGAGGCCCTACGAGCAGTACTTC.

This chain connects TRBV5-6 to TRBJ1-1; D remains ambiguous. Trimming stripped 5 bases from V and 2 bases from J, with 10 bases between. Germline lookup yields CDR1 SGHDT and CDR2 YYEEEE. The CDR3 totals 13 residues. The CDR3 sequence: CASSSSANTEAFF. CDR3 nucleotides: TGTGCCAGCAGTTCATCAGCTAACACTGAAGCTTTCTTT.

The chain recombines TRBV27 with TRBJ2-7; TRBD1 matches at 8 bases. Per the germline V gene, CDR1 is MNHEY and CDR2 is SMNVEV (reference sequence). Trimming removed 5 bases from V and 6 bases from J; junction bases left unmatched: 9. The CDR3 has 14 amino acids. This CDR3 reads CASSAWTGRSEQYF. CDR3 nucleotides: TGTGCCAGCAGTGCATGGACAGGGCGGTCCGAGCAGTACTTC.

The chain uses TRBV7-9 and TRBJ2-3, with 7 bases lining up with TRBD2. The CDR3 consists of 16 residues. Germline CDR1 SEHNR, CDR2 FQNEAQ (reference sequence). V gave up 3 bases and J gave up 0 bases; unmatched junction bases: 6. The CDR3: CASSFRDYRSTDTQYF. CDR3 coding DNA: TGTGCCAGCAGCTTCCGGGACTACAGAAGCACAGATACGCAGTATTTT.

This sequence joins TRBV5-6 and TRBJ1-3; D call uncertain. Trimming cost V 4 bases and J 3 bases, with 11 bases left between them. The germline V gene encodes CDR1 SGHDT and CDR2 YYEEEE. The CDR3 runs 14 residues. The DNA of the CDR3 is TGTGCCAGCAGCCCCCCAGGAGGTGGAAACACCATATATTTT. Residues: CASSPPGGGNTIYF.

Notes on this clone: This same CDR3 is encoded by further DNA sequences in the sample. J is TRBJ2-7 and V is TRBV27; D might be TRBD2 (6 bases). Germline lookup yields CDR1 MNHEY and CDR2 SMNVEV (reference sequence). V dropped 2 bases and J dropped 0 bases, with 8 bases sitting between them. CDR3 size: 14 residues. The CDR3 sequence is CASSLGGVSYEQYF. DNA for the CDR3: TGTGCCAGCAGTTTAGGCGGGGTCTCCTACGAGCAGTACTTC.

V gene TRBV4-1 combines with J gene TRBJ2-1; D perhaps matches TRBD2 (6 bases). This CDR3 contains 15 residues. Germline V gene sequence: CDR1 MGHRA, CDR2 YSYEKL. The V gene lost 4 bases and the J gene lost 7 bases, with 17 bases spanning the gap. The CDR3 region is CASSLAAAYLNEQFF. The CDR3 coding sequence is TGCGCCAGCAGCCTAGCGGCGGCTTACTTAAATGAGCAGTTCTTC.

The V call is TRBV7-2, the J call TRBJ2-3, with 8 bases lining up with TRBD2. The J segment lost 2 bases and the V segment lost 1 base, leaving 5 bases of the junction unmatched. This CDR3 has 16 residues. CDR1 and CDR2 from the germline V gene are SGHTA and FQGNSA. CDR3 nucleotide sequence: TGTGCCAGCAGCTTAGGGGCTAGCGGGTACACAGATACGCAGTATTTT. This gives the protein CASSLGASGYTDTQYF.

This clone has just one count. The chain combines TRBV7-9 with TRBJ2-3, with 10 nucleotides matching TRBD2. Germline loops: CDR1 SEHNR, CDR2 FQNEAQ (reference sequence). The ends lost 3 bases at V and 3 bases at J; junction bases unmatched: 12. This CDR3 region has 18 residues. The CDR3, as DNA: TGTGCCAGCAGCTTTCCCCTGGCTAGCGGGAGCTCGACAGATACGCAGTATTTT. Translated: CASSFPLASGSSTDTQYF.

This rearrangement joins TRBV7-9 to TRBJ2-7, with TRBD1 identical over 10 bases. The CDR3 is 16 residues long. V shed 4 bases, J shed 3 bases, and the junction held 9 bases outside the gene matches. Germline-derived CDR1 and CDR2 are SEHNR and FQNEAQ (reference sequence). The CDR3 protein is CASSSLVGTGVYEQYF. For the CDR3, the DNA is TGTGCCAGCAGCTCCCTAGTAGGGACAGGGGTCTACGAGCAGTACTTC. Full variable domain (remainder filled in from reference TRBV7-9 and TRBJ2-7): DTGVSQNPRHKITKRGQNVTFRCDPISEHNRLYWYRQTLGQGPEFLTYFQNEAQLEKSRLLSDRFSAERPKGSFSTLEIQRTEQGDSAMYLCASSSLVGTGVYEQYFGPGTRLTVT.

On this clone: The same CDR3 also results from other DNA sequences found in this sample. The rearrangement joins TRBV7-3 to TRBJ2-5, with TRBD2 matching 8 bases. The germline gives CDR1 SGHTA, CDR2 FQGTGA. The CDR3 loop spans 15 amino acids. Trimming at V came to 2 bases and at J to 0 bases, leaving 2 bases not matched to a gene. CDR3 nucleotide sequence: TGTGCCAGCAGCTTAGGCGGGGGGTACCAAGAGACCCAGTACTTC. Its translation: CASSLGGGYQETQYF.

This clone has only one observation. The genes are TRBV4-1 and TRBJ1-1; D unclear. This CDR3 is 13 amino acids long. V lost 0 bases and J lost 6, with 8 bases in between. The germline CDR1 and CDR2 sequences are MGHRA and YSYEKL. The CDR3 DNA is TGCGCCAGCAGCCAAGAAGGTGAGCCTGAAGCTTTCTTT. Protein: CASSQEGEPEAFF.

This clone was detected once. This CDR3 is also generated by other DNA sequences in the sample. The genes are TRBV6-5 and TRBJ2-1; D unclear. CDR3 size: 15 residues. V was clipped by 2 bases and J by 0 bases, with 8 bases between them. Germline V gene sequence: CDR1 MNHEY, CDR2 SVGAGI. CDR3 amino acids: CASSYGPSSYNEQFF. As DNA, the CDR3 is TGTGCCAGCAGTTACGGCCCGAGCTCCTACAATGAGCAGTTCTTC.